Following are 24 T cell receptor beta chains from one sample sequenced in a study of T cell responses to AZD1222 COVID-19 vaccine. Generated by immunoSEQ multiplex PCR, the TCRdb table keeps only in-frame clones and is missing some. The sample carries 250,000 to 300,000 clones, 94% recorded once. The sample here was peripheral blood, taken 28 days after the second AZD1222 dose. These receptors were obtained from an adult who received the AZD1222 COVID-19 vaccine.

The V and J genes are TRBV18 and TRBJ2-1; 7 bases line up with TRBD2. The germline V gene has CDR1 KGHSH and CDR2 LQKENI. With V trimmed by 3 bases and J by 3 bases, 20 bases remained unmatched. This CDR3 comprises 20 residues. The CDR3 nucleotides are TGTGCCAGCTCACCCGCGAGGCTCTTACTAGCGACTAGGCTCTACAATGAGCAGTTCTTC. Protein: CASSPARLLLATRLYNEQFF.

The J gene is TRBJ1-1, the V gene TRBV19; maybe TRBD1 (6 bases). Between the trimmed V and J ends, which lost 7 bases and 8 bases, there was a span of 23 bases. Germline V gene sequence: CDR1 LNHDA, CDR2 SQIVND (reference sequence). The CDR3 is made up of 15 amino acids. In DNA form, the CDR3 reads TGTGCCAGTACCGTCTCCCGGGACACCAAGCGGGAAGCTTTCTTT. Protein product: CASTVSRDTKREAFF.

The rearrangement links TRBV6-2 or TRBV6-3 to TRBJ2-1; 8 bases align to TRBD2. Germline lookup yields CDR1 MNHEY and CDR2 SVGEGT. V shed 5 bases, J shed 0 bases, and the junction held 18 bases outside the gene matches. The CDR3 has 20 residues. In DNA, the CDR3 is TGTGCCAGCAGTCATCCTGTAAGAGCGGGGGCACTAAGCTCCTACAATGAGCAGTTCTTC. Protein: CASSHPVRAGALSSYNEQFF.

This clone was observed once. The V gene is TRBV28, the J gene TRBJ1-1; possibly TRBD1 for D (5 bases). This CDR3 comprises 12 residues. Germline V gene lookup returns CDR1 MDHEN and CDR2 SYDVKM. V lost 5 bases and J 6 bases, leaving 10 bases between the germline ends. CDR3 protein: CASSTRAAEAFF. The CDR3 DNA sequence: TGTGCCAGCAGTACCAGGGCAGCTGAAGCTTTCTTT.

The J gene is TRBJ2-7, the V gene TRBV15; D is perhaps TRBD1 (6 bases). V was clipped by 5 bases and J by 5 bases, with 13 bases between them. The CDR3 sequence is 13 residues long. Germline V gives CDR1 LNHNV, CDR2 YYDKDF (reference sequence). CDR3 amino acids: CATSVRGIDEQYF. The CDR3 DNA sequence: TGTGCCACCAGCGTGAGGGGGATCGACGAGCAGTACTTC.

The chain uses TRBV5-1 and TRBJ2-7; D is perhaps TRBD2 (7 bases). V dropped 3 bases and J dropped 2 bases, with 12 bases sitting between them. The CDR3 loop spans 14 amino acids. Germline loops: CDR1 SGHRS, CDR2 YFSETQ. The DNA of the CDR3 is TGCGCCAGCAGCTCCCTCGGGGGGCCCTACGAGCAGTACTTC. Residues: CASSSLGGPYEQYF.

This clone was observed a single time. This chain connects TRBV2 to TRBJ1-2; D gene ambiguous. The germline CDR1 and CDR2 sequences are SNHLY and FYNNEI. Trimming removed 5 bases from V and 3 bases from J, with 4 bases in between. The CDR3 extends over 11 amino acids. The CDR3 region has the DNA TGTGCCAGCAGTTTAGACTATGGCTACACCTTC. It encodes CASSLDYGYTF. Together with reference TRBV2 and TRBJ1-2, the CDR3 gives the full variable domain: EPEVTQTPSHQVTQMGQEVILRCVPISNHLYFYWYRQILGQKVEFLVSFYNNEISEKSEIFDDQFSVERPDGSNFTLKIRSTKLEDSAMYFCASSLDYGYTFGSGTRLTVV.

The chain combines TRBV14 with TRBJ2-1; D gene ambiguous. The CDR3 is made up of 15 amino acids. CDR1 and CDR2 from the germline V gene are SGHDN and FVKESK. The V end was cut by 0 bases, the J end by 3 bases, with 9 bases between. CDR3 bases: TGTGCCAGCAGCCAAGATCTGAGAGACTACAATGAGCAGTTCTTC. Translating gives CASSQDLRDYNEQFF.

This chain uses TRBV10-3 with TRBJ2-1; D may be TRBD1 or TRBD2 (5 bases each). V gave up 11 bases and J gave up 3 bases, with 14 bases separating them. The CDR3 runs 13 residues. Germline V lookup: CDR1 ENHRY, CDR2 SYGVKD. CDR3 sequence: CAASGTVYNEQFF. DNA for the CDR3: TGTGCCGCATCAGGGACGGTCTACAATGAGCAGTTCTTC.

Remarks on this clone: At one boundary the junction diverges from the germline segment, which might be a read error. The DNA of the CDR3 is TGTGCCACCAGCAGAGAAGGGACGGGGACGTACGAGCAGTGCTTC. This encodes CATSREGTGTYEQCF. The chain joins TRBV15 to TRBJ2-7, with D perhaps matching TRBD1 or TRBD2 (5 bases each). Germline loops: CDR1 LNHNV, CDR2 YYDKDF (reference sequence). CDR3 length: 15 residues.

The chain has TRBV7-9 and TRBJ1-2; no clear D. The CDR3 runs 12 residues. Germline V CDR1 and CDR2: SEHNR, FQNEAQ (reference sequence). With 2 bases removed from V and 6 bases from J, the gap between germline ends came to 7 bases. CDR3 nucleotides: TGTGCCAGCAGCTTATCCGAGGATGGCTACACCTTC. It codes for CASSLSEDGYTF.

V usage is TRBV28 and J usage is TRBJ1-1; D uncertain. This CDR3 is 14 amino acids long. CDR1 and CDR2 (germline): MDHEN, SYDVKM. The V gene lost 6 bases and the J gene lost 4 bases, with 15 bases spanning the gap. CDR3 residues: CASRQPPPGTEAFF. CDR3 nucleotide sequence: TGTGCCAGCAGACAGCCCCCTCCAGGCACTGAAGCTTTCTTT. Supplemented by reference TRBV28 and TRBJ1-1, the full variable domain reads DVKVTQSSRYLVKRTGEKVFLECVQDMDHENMFWYRQDPGLGLRLIYFSYDVKMKEKGDIPEGYSVSREKKERFSLILESASTNQTSMYLCASRQPPPGTEAFFGQGTRLTVV.

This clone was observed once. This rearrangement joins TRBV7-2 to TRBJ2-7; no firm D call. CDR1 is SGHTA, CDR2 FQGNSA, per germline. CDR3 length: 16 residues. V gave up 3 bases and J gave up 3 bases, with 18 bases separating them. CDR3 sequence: CASSFGRLTRRYEQYF. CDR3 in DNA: TGTGCCAGCAGCTTTGGACGATTAACCCGACGCTACGAGCAGTACTTC.

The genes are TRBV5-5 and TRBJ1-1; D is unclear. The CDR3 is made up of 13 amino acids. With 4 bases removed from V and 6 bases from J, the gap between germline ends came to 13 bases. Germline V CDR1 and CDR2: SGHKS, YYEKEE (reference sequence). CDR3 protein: CASSGLDTAEAFF. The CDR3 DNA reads TGTGCCAGCAGCGGCCTAGATACTGCTGAAGCTTTCTTT. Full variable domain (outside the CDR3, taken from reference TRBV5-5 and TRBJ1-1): DAGVTQSPTHLIKTRGQQVTLRCSPISGHKSVSWYQQVLGQGPQFIFQYYEKEERGRGNFPDRFSARQFPNYSSELNVNALLLGDSALYLCASSGLDTAEAFFGQGTRLTVV.

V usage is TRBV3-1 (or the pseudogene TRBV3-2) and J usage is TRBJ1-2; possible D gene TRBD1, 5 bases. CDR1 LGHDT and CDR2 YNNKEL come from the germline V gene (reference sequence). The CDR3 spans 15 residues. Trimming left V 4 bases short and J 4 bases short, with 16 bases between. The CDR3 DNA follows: TGTGCCAGCAGCCCGGGGACGGACTCTACCTATGGCTACACCTTC. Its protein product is CASSPGTDSTYGYTF.

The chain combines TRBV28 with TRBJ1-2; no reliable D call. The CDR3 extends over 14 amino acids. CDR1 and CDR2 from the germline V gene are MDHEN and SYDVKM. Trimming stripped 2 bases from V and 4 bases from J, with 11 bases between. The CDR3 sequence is CASSLPNPGYGYTF. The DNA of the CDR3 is TGTGCCAGCAGTTTACCCAATCCGGGCTATGGCTACACCTTC.

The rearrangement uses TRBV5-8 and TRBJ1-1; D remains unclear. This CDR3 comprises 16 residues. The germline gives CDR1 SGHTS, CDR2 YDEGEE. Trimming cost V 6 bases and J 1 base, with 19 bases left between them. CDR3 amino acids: CASIYPSGDANTEAFF. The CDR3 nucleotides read TGTGCCAGCATCTATCCTTCCGGGGATGCGAACACTGAAGCTTTCTTT. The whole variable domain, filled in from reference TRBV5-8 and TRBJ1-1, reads EAGVTQSPTHLIKTRGQQATLRCSPISGHTSVYWYQQALGLGLQFLLWYDEGEERNRGNFPPRFSGRQFPNYSSELNVNALELEDSALYLCASIYPSGDANTEAFFGQGTRLTVV.

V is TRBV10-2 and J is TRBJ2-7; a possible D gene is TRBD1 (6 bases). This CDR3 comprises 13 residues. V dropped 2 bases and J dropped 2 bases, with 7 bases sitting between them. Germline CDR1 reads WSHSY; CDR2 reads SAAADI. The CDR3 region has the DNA TGCGCCAGCAGTGAGGACAGGACCTACGAGCAGTACTTC. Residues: CASSEDRTYEQYF.

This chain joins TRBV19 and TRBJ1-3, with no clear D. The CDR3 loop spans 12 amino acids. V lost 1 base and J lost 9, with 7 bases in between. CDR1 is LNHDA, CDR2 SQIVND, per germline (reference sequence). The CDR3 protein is CASSIAPRTIYF. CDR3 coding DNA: TGTGCCAGTAGTATAGCCCCCCGCACCATATATTTT. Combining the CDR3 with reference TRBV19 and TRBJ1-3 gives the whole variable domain DGGITQSPKYLFRKEGQNVTLSCEQNLNHDAMYWYRQDPGQGLRLIYYSQIVNDFQKGDIAEGYSVSREKKESFPLTVTSAQKNPTAFYLCASSIAPRTIYFGEGSWLTVV.

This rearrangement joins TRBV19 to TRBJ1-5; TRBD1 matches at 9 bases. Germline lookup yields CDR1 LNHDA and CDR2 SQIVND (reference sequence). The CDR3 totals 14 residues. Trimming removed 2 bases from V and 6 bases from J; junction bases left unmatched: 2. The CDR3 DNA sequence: TGTGCCAGTAGTATACGACAGGGGGGTCAGCCCCAGCATTTT. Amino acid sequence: CASSIRQGGQPQHF.

CDR3 region: CASSFREGNTEAFF. DNA for the CDR3: TGTGCCAGCAGCTTTCGGGAAGGGAACACTGAAGCTTTCTTT. This chain links TRBV11-2 with TRBJ1-1; D is uncertain. The CDR3 length is 14 residues. With 3 bases removed from V and 1 base from J, the gap between germline ends came to 9 bases. Germline V CDR1 and CDR2: SGHAT, FQNNGV.

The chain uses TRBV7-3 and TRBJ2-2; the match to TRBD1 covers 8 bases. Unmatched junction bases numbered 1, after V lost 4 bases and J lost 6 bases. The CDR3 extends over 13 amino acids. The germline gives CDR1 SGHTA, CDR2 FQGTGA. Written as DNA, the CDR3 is TGTGCCAGCAGCTCAGGGGGCTCCGGGGAGCTGTTTTTT. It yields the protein CASSSGGSGELFF.

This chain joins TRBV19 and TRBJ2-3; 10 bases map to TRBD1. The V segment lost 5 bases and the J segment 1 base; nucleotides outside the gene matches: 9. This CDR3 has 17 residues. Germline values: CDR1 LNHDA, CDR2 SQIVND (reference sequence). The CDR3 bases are TGTGCCAGTAGTTATGGGACAGGGGACGGAGGCACAGATACGCAGTATTTT. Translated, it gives CASSYGTGDGGTDTQYF.

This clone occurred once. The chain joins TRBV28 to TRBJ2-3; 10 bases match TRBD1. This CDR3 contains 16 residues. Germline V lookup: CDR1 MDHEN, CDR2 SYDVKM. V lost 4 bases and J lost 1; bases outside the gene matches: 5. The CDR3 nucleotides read TGTGCCAGCAGTTGGGTGGGGACAGGGGGCACAGATACGCAGTATTTT. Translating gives CASSWVGTGGTDTQYF.